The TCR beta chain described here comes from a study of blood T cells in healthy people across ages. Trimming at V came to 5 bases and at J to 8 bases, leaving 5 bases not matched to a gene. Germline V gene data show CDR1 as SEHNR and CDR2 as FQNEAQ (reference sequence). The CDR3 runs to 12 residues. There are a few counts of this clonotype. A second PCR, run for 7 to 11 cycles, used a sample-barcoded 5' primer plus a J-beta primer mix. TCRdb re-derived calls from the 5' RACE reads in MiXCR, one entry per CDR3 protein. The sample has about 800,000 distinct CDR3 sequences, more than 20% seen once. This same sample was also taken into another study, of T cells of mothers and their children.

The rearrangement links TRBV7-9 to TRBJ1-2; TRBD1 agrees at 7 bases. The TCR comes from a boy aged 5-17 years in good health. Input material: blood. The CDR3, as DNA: TGTGCCAGCAGCCCAACAGGGGACGGCTACACCTTC. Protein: CASSPTGDGYTF.